This is a list of T cell receptor beta chains from one sample in a study of CD8+ T cells in alopecia areata. Clones were read by immunoSEQ multiplex PCR, and TCRdb kept only the in-frame ones, dropping some. Here the sample spans approximately 160,000 clones, roughly 60% being singletons. The input for sequencing was CD4+ T cells sorted from blood, taken at week 24, from a patient treated with tofacitinib. Every receptor here comes from a human donor with alopecia areata. The CDR3 runs from the conserved cysteine through the conserved F or W. D genes are given only for firm matches. Only some rows state a clone size, as once, few, many or a class for expanded clones.

v_call: TRBV29-1
clone_size: NA
d_call: NA
j_call: TRBJ2-1
cdr3_aa: CSVSRRGLEHEQFF
cdr3_nt: TGCAGCGTTTCTCGACGGGGTTTAGAACATGAGCAGTTCTTC

v_call: TRBV4-1
clone_size: NA
d_call: NA
j_call: TRBJ1-2
cdr3_aa: CASSQRDTDYGYTF
cdr3_nt: TGCGCCAGCAGCCAACGGGACACCGACTATGGCTACACCTTC

v_call: TRBV4-1
clone_size: NA
d_call: NA
j_call: TRBJ1-5
cdr3_aa: CASSQAGDQPQHF
cdr3_nt: TGCGCCAGCAGCCAAGCGGGCGACCAGCCCCAGCATTTT

v_call: TRBV15
clone_size: NA
d_call: NA
j_call: TRBJ2-5
cdr3_aa: CATSRDRETQYF
cdr3_nt: TGTGCCACCAGCAGAGATAGGGAGACCCAGTACTTC

v_call: TRBV10-3
clone_size: NA
d_call: NA
j_call: TRBJ1-1
cdr3_aa: CAISERPGGMNTEAFF
cdr3_nt: TGTGCCATCAGTGAGCGCCCCGGAGGGATGAACACTGAAGCTTTCTTT

v_call: TRBV19
clone_size: NA
d_call: NA
j_call: TRBJ2-5
cdr3_aa: CASSEGGQETQYF
cdr3_nt: TGTGCCAGTAGTGAGGGGGGTCAGGAGACCCAGTACTTC

v_call: TRBV5-1
clone_size: NA
d_call: NA
j_call: TRBJ1-5
cdr3_aa: CASSPRGGNQPQHF
cdr3_nt: TGCGCCAGCAGCCCACGCGGTGGCAATCAGCCCCAGCATTTT

v_call: TRBV29-1
clone_size: few
d_call: TRBD1
j_call: TRBJ2-1
cdr3_aa: CSVFRQGSYNEQFF
cdr3_nt: TGCAGCGTTTTCCGACAGGGGTCCTACAATGAGCAGTTCTTC

v_call: TRBV29-1
clone_size: NA
d_call: NA
j_call: TRBJ2-7
cdr3_aa: CSAYTGLEQYF
cdr3_nt: TGCAGCGCCTATACAGGACTCGAGCAGTACTTC

v_call: TRBV30
clone_size: NA
d_call: NA
j_call: TRBJ2-3
cdr3_aa: CAWSTPDTQYF
cdr3_nt: TGTGCCTGGAGTACCCCTGATACGCAGTATTTT

v_call: TRBV4-2
clone_size: few
d_call: NA
j_call: TRBJ2-7
cdr3_aa: CASSHPDGSYEQYF
cdr3_nt: TGTGCCAGCAGCCATCCAGACGGGTCCTACGAGCAGTACTTC

v_call: TRBV7-2
clone_size: NA
d_call: TRBD2
j_call: TRBJ2-4
cdr3_aa: CASSLFASGGDGIQYF
cdr3_nt: TGTGCCAGCAGCTTATTCGCTAGCGGGGGGGATGGCATTCAGTACTTC

v_call: TRBV29-1
clone_size: NA
d_call: NA
j_call: TRBJ1-2
cdr3_aa: CSVSGSTYGYTF
cdr3_nt: TGCAGCGTCTCCGGGAGCACCTATGGCTACACCTTC

v_call: TRBV5-1
clone_size: NA
d_call: TRBD1
j_call: TRBJ2-5
cdr3_aa: CASSFRQGAGQETQYF
cdr3_nt: TGCGCCAGCAGCTTCCGCCAGGGGGCAGGCCAAGAGACCCAGTACTTC

v_call: TRBV29-1
clone_size: NA
d_call: NA
j_call: TRBJ2-7
cdr3_aa: CSVERDSYEQYF
cdr3_nt: TGCAGCGTTGAGCGGGACAGCTACGAGCAGTACTTC

v_call: TRBV4-2
clone_size: NA
d_call: NA
j_call: TRBJ1-5
cdr3_aa: CASSQDRAGDQPQHF
cdr3_nt: TGTGCCAGCAGCCAAGACAGGGCAGGGGATCAGCCCCAGCATTTT

v_call: TRBV29-1
clone_size: NA
d_call: NA
j_call: TRBJ2-6
cdr3_aa: CSVGSGANVLTF
cdr3_nt: TGCAGCGTGGGCTCTGGGGCCAACGTCCTGACTTTC

v_call: TRBV14
clone_size: NA
d_call: NA
j_call: TRBJ1-6
cdr3_aa: CASSQVPVGSSYNSPLHF
cdr3_nt: TGTGCCAGCAGCCAAGTCCCGGTAGGGAGCTCCTATAATTCACCCCTCCACTTT

v_call: TRBV5-6
clone_size: NA
d_call: TRBD1
j_call: TRBJ2-7
cdr3_aa: CASTLGARGRYEQYF
cdr3_nt: TGTGCCAGCACTCTCGGGGCCAGGGGGCGATACGAGCAGTACTTC

v_call: TRBV2
clone_size: NA
d_call: TRBD2
j_call: TRBJ2-1
cdr3_aa: CASQGLAQYNEQFF
cdr3_nt: TGTGCCAGCCAGGGACTAGCGCAGTACAATGAGCAGTTCTTC

v_call: TRBV30
clone_size: NA
d_call: NA
j_call: TRBJ2-4
cdr3_aa: CAWSHGGSKNIQYF
cdr3_nt: TGTGCCTGGAGCCACGGGGGTTCCAAAAACATTCAGTACTTC

v_call: TRBV5-6
clone_size: NA
d_call: NA
j_call: TRBJ2-6
cdr3_aa: CASSLSSGAGANVLTF
cdr3_nt: TGTGCCAGCAGCTTGTCTTCAGGGGCTGGGGCCAACGTCCTGACTTTC

v_call: TRBV25-1
clone_size: NA
d_call: TRBD1
j_call: TRBJ1-4
cdr3_aa: CASSKGQRAYLGEKLFF
cdr3_nt: TGTGCCAGCAGTAAGGGACAGCGGGCCTATTTAGGAGAAAAACTGTTTTTT

v_call: TRBV6-1
clone_size: NA
d_call: TRBD1
j_call: TRBJ1-5
cdr3_aa: CASKKGASNQPQHF
cdr3_nt: TGTGCCAGCAAGAAGGGGGCGAGCAATCAGCCCCAGCATTTT

v_call: TRBV29-1
clone_size: NA
d_call: NA
j_call: TRBJ2-7
cdr3_aa: CSVGGRTTYEQYF
cdr3_nt: TGCAGCGTTGGAGGTAGGACCACCTACGAGCAGTACTTC

v_call: TRBV5-1
clone_size: NA
d_call: NA
j_call: TRBJ1-1
cdr3_aa: CASSSQGPNTEAFF
cdr3_nt: TGCGCCAGCAGCTCTCAAGGACCGAACACTGAAGCTTTCTTT

v_call: TRBV30
clone_size: few
d_call: NA
j_call: TRBJ2-3
cdr3_aa: CAWNSDTGTDTQYF
cdr3_nt: TGTGCCTGGAACTCTGATACCGGCACAGATACGCAGTATTTT

v_call: TRBV2
clone_size: NA
d_call: NA
j_call: TRBJ2-3
cdr3_aa: CASKVGGRTDTQYF
cdr3_nt: TGTGCCAGCAAGGTGGGGGGCCGCACAGATACGCAGTATTTT

v_call: TRBV5-1
clone_size: NA
d_call: NA
j_call: TRBJ1-5
cdr3_aa: CASSFRQGQPQHF
cdr3_nt: TGCGCCAGCAGCTTTCGGCAGGGTCAGCCCCAGCATTTT

v_call: TRBV5-1
clone_size: few
d_call: TRBD1
j_call: TRBJ2-2
cdr3_aa: CASSSRGRNTGELFF
cdr3_nt: TGCGCCAGCAGCTCGAGGGGGCGGAACACCGGGGAGCTGTTTTTT

v_call: TRBV4-1
clone_size: NA
d_call: NA
j_call: TRBJ1-6
cdr3_aa: CASSQDRGPSKTLHF
cdr3_nt: TGCGCCAGCAGCCAAGATCGTGGACCTTCGAAAACCCTCCACTTT

v_call: TRBV19
clone_size: few
d_call: NA
j_call: TRBJ1-2
cdr3_aa: CASREHGLNYGYTF
cdr3_nt: TGTGCCAGTAGAGAACACGGTTTGAACTATGGCTACACCTTC

v_call: TRBV25-1
clone_size: few
d_call: TRBD1
j_call: TRBJ1-1
cdr3_aa: CASSDRLGQLNTEAFF
cdr3_nt: TGTGCCAGCAGTGATCGGTTGGGACAGTTGAACACTGAAGCTTTCTTT

v_call: TRBV4-1
clone_size: NA
d_call: NA
j_call: TRBJ2-7
cdr3_aa: CASSQDGVGSYEQYF
cdr3_nt: TGCGCCAGCAGCCAAGATGGGGTGGGTTCCTACGAGCAGTACTTC

v_call: TRBV5-6
clone_size: NA
d_call: TRBD1
j_call: TRBJ1-6
cdr3_aa: CASTPGQANSPLHF
cdr3_nt: TGTGCCAGCACACCGGGACAGGCCAATTCACCCCTCCACTTT

v_call: TRBV19
clone_size: NA
d_call: TRBD2
j_call: TRBJ2-3
cdr3_aa: CASSPTSGGWADTQYF
cdr3_nt: TGTGCCAGTAGTCCGACTAGCGGGGGTTGGGCAGATACGCAGTATTTT